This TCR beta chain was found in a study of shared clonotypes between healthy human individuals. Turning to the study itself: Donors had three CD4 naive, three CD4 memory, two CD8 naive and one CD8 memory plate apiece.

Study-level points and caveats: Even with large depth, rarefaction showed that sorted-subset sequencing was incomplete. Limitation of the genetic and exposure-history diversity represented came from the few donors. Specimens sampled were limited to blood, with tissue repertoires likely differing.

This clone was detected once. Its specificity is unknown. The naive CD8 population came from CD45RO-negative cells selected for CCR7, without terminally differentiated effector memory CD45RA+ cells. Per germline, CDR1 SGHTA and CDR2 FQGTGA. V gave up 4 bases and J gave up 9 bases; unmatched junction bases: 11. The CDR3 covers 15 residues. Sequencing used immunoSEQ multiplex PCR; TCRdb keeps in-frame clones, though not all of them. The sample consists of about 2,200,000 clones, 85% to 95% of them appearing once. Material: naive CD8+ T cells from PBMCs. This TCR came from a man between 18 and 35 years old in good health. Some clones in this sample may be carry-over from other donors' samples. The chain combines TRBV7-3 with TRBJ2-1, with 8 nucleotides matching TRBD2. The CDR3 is CASSSLSGSTSEQFF. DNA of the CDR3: TGTGCCAGCAGCTCCTTAAGCGGGAGTACTAGTGAGCAGTTCTTC.